This entry concerns a single TCR beta chain. What it binds is unknown. This entry belongs to a study of cytomegalovirus exposure and HLA in healthy donors. General study findings and limits: Rarity held for most TCR sequences, but there were some public TCRs that occurred in many donors.

Healthy bone marrow donors formed the donor group. This CDR3 has 14 residues. The trim removed 3 bases at V and 4 bases at J, leaving 4 bases unmatched. Germline V gene sequence: CDR1 SGDLS, CDR2 YYNGEE. In the PCR, 60 Vbeta and 13 Jbeta primers were used. Only in-frame clones appear in the TCRdb table, and some are missing; sequencing was by immunoSEQ multiplex PCR. The record lists 70,000 to 80,000 clones, of which the ten most abundant hold about 2.9%. The origin of this receptor is a man aged 35-49 years in good health and CMV-seronegative. Sequencing was done on a sample of PBMCs. V usage is TRBV9 and J usage is TRBJ1-3; TRBD1 agrees at 7 bases. Here the CDR3 DNA reads TGTGCCAGCAGCGGACAGGGAGCAGGAAACACCATATATTTT. Residues: CASSGQGAGNTIYF. Full variable domain (rest looked up from reference TRBV9 and TRBJ1-3): DSGVTQTPKHLITATGQRVTLRCSPRSGDLSVYWYQQSLDQGLQFLIQYYNGEERAKGNILERFSAQQFPDLHSELNLSSLELGDSALYFCASSGQGAGNTIYFGEGSWLTVV.